This T cell receptor (beta chain) is from a study of blood T cells in healthy people across ages. Germline trimming cut 3 bases from V and 2 bases from J; bases unmatched to any gene: 8. There are 16 residues in the CDR3. Germline CDR1 and CDR2: SGHDT and YYEEEE. As concerns this clonotype: No antigen is known for it.

Extraction yielded at least 6 micrograms of total RNA per sample. A J-beta primer mix and a sample-barcoded 5' primer were used in a second PCR of about 7 to 12 cycles. One entry per CDR3 protein results from TCRdb running MiXCR on the 5' RACE reads. The profile shows around 800,000 distinct CDR3 sequences, roughly 44% of them singletons. Study-wide findings and caveats: The fall in TCR beta diversity per million T cells was roughly linear with age.

The sequenced sample was blood. The TCR comes from a man aged 55 to 69 in good health. This chain joins TRBV5-6 and TRBJ1-5, with 7 bases lining up with TRBD1. CDR3 in amino acids: CASSSSRGGGNQPQHF. The CDR3 nucleotides read TGTGCCAGCAGCTCCTCTCGAGGGGGCGGCAATCAGCCCCAGCATTTT.